These 20 T cell receptor beta chains were all obtained from the same sample, sequenced in a study of blood T cell repertoires in COVID-19. Clones were read by immunoSEQ multiplex PCR, and TCRdb kept only the in-frame ones, dropping some. The sample has about 50,000 clones, around 88% seen once. Sequencing was performed on peripheral blood. Every receptor here comes from a woman aged 55 to 70 with acute or convalescent COVID-19.

The chain couples TRBV7-9 to TRBJ1-2; 10 positions agree with TRBD1. CDR3 length equals 16 residues. The V segment lost 0 bases and the J segment 2 bases; nucleotides outside the gene matches: 3. Germline CDR1 is SEHNR and CDR2 is FQNEAQ (reference sequence). CDR3 bases: TGTGCCAGCAGCTTAGCACCGGGACAGGGGAACTATGGCTACACCTTC. Its protein product is CASSLAPGQGNYGYTF.

This clone was seen just once. DNA of the CDR3: TGCGCCAGCAGCCAAGGCACAGGGCGCATGAACACTGAAGCTTTCTTT. Translating gives CASSQGTGRMNTEAFF. The chain recombines TRBV4-1 with TRBJ1-1; possible D gene TRBD1, 6 bases. Deletions cut 1 base from V and 0 bases from J, with 12 bases between. The CDR3 sequence is 16 residues long. Germline V gives CDR1 MGHRA, CDR2 YSYEKL.

The V and J genes are TRBV7-9 and TRBJ1-4; 7 bases fit TRBD1. The CDR3 totals 14 residues. Germline V gene sequence: CDR1 SEHNR, CDR2 FQNEAQ (reference sequence). After removal of 1 base from V and 6 bases from J, the junction contained 2 bases not matched to a gene. CDR3 nucleotides: TGTGCCAGCAGCTTAGGACAGGGAGATGAAAAACTGTTTTTT. Amino acid sequence: CASSLGQGDEKLFF. Complete variable domain (other parts from reference TRBV7-9 and TRBJ1-4): DTGVSQNPRHKITKRGQNVTFRCDPISEHNRLYWYRQTLGQGPEFLTYFQNEAQLEKSRLLSDRFSAERPKGSFSTLEIQRTEQGDSAMYLCASSLGQGDEKLFFGSGTQLSVL.

This chain uses TRBV7-8 with TRBJ2-3; D call uncertain. CDR3 length: 13 residues. Trimming cost V 8 bases and J 6 bases, with 15 bases left between them. CDR1 is SGHVS, CDR2 FQNEAQ, per germline. CDR3 loop: CASGRSYLDTQYF. The CDR3 DNA sequence: TGTGCCAGCGGCCGAAGCTACCTTGATACGCAGTATTTT.

This chain connects TRBV7-3 to TRBJ2-3; the D is unclear. Germline V lookup: CDR1 SGHTA, CDR2 FQGTGA. The CDR3 sequence is 17 residues long. V lost 1 base, J lost 6 bases, and 20 bases lay in between. CDR3 region: CASSLNTADFFFDTQYF. The CDR3 coding sequence is TGTGCCAGCAGCTTAAATACGGCAGACTTTTTTTTCGATACGCAGTATTTT. The full variable domain, with the rest looked up from reference TRBV7-3 and TRBJ2-3, is GAGVSQTPSNKVTEKGKYVELRCDPISGHTALYWYRQSLGQGPEFLIYFQGTGAADDSGLPNDRFFAVRPEGSVSTLKIQRTERGDSAVYLCASSLNTADFFFDTQYFGPGTRLTVL.

The V and J genes are TRBV19 and TRBJ1-2; 9 bases line up with TRBD1. The CDR3 runs 16 residues. The germline V gene encodes CDR1 LNHDA and CDR2 SQIVND (reference sequence). The V segment lost 5 bases and the J segment 2 bases; nucleotides outside the gene matches: 9. The DNA for the CDR3 is TGTGCCAGTAGTGGATACCACGGGACAGGGAACTATGGCTACACCTTC. Protein product: CASSGYHGTGNYGYTF. The whole variable domain, filled in from reference TRBV19 and TRBJ1-2, reads DGGITQSPKYLFRKEGQNVTLSCEQNLNHDAMYWYRQDPGQGLRLIYYSQIVNDFQKGDIAEGYSVSREKKESFPLTVTSAQKNPTAFYLCASSGYHGTGNYGYTFGSGTRLTVV.

The chain's CDR3 is CASRTGGTGELFF. CDR3 nucleotide sequence: TGTGCCAGCCGTACAGGGGGCACCGGGGAGCTGTTTTTT. The V gene is TRBV6-4, the J gene TRBJ2-2; 8 bases map to TRBD1. The CDR3 sequence is 13 residues long. The germline gives CDR1 MRHNA, CDR2 SNTAGT. V shed 8 bases, J shed 4 bases, and the junction held 3 bases outside the gene matches.

The V call is TRBV7-9, the J call TRBJ2-5, with a possible D match to TRBD1 (6 bases). Looked up from germline, CDR1 is SEHNR and CDR2 is FQNEAQ (reference sequence). The CDR3 contains 14 residues. V lost 5 bases, J lost 5 bases, and 15 bases lay in between. As DNA, the CDR3 is TGTGCCAGCAGCACACTTACAGGGTCCGAGACCCAGTACTTC. Translation gives CASSTLTGSETQYF.

The CDR3 loop is CASSQGVGGAAKNIQYF. CDR3 bases: TGTGCCAGCAGCCAAGGCGTGGGGGGGGCAGCCAAAAACATTCAGTACTTC. V usage is TRBV4-2 and J usage is TRBJ2-4, with a possible D match to TRBD2 (7 bases). The germline V and J ends were trimmed by 1 base and 0 bases, with 13 bases remaining between them. CDR3 length: 17 residues. Germline CDR1 is LGHNA and CDR2 is YNFKEQ.

This chain links TRBV6-2 or TRBV6-3 with TRBJ1-1; TRBD1 agrees at 7 bases. V lost 2 bases to trimming and J lost 2 bases; unmatched junction nucleotides: 5. Germline assignment: CDR1 MNHEY and CDR2 SVGEGT. The CDR3 totals 15 residues. CDR3 region: CASSYRGPANTEAFF. The CDR3 DNA reads as TGTGCCAGCAGTTACAGGGGGCCAGCTAACACTGAAGCTTTCTTT.

A single count supports this clone. The V and J genes are TRBV7-6 and TRBJ1-1; D gene unclear. Trimming stripped 1 base from V and 4 bases from J, with 13 bases between. Germline V gene lookup returns CDR1 SGHVS and CDR2 FNYEAQ. The CDR3 is made up of 15 amino acids. The CDR3 loop reads CASSLDGVGSTEAFF. Here the CDR3 DNA reads TGTGCCAGCAGCTTAGACGGGGTTGGAAGCACTGAAGCTTTCTTT.

The V call is TRBV19, the J call TRBJ2-2; weak D call: TRBD1 (6 bases). The CDR3 has 16 amino acids. Trimming left V 6 bases short and J 1 base short, with 15 bases between. The V gene's germline CDR1 is LNHDA and CDR2 SQIVND (reference sequence). Here the CDR3 DNA reads TGTGCCAGTAGCCAGTATCGGACAGTGAACACCGGGGAGCTGTTTTTT. The encoded protein is CASSQYRTVNTGELFF.

The V gene is TRBV28, the J gene TRBJ1-1, with D perhaps TRBD1 (5 bases). The V gene's germline CDR1 is MDHEN and CDR2 SYDVKM. V lost 3 bases, J lost 4 bases, and 12 bases lay in between. CDR3 size: 14 residues. As DNA, the CDR3 is TGTGCCAGCAGTTTGGTAGGGGCGGCCACTGAAGCTTTCTTT. It encodes CASSLVGAATEAFF.

CDR3 DNA sequence: TGCGCCAGCAGCGCGGACAAGGGGGCTGAAGCTTTCTTT. The encoded protein is CASSADKGAEAFF. The chain has TRBV5-1 and TRBJ1-1; D might be TRBD1 (6 bases). The V gene lost 4 bases and the J gene lost 6 bases, with 13 bases spanning the gap. CDR3 length: 13 residues. Germline V gene data show CDR1 as SGHRS and CDR2 as YFSETQ.

V gene TRBV18 combines with J gene TRBJ1-2; D uncertain. Germline CDR1 KGHSH, CDR2 LQKENI. V was trimmed by 5 bases and J by 1 base, leaving 14 bases between them. This CDR3 has 15 amino acids. This CDR3 is CASSNYDGFNYGYTF. DNA for the CDR3: TGTGCCAGCTCAAACTACGATGGCTTTAACTATGGCTACACCTTC. The full variable domain, in which reference TRBV18 and TRBJ1-2 provide the parts outside the CDR3, is NAGVMQNPRHLVRRRGQEARLRCSPMKGHSHVYWYRQLPEEGLKFMVYLQKENIIDESGMPKERFSAEFPKEGPSILRIQQVVRGDSAAYFCASSNYDGFNYGYTFGSGTRLTVV.

The chain couples TRBV5-1 to TRBJ2-7; 7 bases align to TRBD2. Per the germline V gene, CDR1 is SGHRS and CDR2 is YFSETQ. The CDR3 runs 15 residues. The V and J ends lost 0 bases and 2 bases, in that order; junction bases with no gene match: 5. This CDR3 is CASSLGEAGTYEQYF. The CDR3 coding sequence is TGCGCCAGCAGCTTGGGGGAAGCGGGGACCTACGAGCAGTACTTC.

The CDR3 sequence: CASSTGQGHSYEQYF. As DNA, the CDR3 is TGCGCCAGCAGCACCGGACAGGGACATTCCTACGAGCAGTACTTC. The V call is TRBV5-1, the J call TRBJ2-7; 8 bases match TRBD1. V dropped 4 bases and J dropped 1; count of bases not matched to a gene: 7. The length of the CDR3 is 15 residues. Germline CDR1 and CDR2: SGHRS and YFSETQ.

The CDR3, as DNA: TGTGCCAGCAGCCTTAGCGGGAGCTCCTACAATGAGCAGTTCTTC. Protein product: CASSLSGSSYNEQFF. This rearrangement joins TRBV13 to TRBJ2-1; 9 nucleotides match TRBD2. The length of the CDR3 is 15 residues. V lost 5 bases, J lost 0 bases, and 2 bases stayed unmatched. CDR1 PRHDT and CDR2 FYEKMQ come from the germline V gene (reference sequence).

The rearrangement uses TRBV5-4 and TRBJ1-1; the match to TRBD1 covers 8 bases. Germline CDR1 SGHNT, CDR2 YYREEE (reference sequence). V was pared by 0 bases and J by 0 bases, with 4 bases of the junction left unmatched. The CDR3 is 16 residues long. For the CDR3, the DNA is TGTGCCAGCAGCTTGGGGGGACAGGACATGAACACTGAAGCTTTCTTT. It yields the protein CASSLGGQDMNTEAFF.

The chain's CDR3 is CASSDSGGATDTQYF. The DNA for the CDR3 is TGTGCCAGCAGTGACTCTGGGGGGGCGACAGATACGCAGTATTTT. J is TRBJ2-3 and V is TRBV6-4; tentatively, D is TRBD2 (7 bases). Trimming stripped 0 bases from V and 3 bases from J, with 10 bases between. The CDR3 extends over 15 amino acids. The V gene's germline CDR1 is MRHNA and CDR2 SNTAGT.